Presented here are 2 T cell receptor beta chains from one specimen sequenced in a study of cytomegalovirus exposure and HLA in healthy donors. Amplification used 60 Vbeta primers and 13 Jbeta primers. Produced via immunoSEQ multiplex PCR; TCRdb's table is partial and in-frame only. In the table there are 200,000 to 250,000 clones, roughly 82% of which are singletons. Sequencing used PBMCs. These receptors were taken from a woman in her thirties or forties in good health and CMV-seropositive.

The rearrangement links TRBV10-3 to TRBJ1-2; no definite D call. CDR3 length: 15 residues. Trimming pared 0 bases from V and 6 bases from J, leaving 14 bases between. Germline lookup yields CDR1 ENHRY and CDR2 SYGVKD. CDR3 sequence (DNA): TGTGCCATCAGTGAGTCCTTAGCCTTTAGAGATGGCTACACCTTC. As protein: CAISESLAFRDGYTF.

The CDR3 DNA reads as TGTGCCAGCAGCCAAGAGGGGAGGGAGGTACGGATTTTAATGAACACTGAAGCTTTCTTT. This gives the protein CASSQEGREVRILMNTEAFF. The chain uses TRBV4-2 and TRBJ1-1; D remains unclear. Deletions cut 0 bases from V and 0 bases from J, with 23 bases between. CDR3 length: 20 amino acids. Germline V gene sequence: CDR1 LGHNA, CDR2 YNFKEQ.